The rows below give T cell receptor beta chains drawn from one sample of a study of T cell changes during pregnancy in multiple sclerosis. Data came from immunoSEQ multiplex PCR; TCRdb stores just in-frame clones and leaves some out. Of 35,000 to 55,000 clones in the sample, 92% were seen once. This specimen was peripheral blood, taken in the third trimester of pregnancy. Every receptor here comes from a female donor with multiple sclerosis, enrolled in a pregnancy study. CDR3s include the opening cysteine and the closing phenylalanine or tryptophan. Each record gives: V gene, D gene, J gene, clone size, CDR3 DNA, CDR3 protein. D genes are given only for firm matches. Not all rows give a size; the values are once, few, many and, for expanded clones, a class.

TRBV15,NA,TRBJ1-1,few,TGTGCCACCAGCAGGAAAGACAGGACTGAAGCTTTCTTT,CATSRKDRTEAFF
TRBV5-6,NA,TRBJ1-2,NA,TGTGCCAGCAGCTTCCTAGAGCGGGGCTACACCTTC,CASSFLERGYTF
TRBV4-3,TRBD1,TRBJ1-2,NA,TGCGCCAGCAGCCAGGGGACAGCCTCAGCTAACTATGGCTACACCTTC,CASSQGTASANYGYTF
TRBV15,TRBD2,TRBJ2-7,NA,TGTGCCACCGGGGGAGGGACTAGCGGGATGCGGGAGCAGTACTTC,CATGGGTSGMREQYF
TRBV6-6,TRBD1,TRBJ2-7,NA,TGTGCCAGCAGTCACAACGACAGGGTTCGTGCCTACGAGCAGTACTTC,CASSHNDRVRAYEQYF
TRBV15,TRBD1,TRBJ1-4,NA,TGTGCCACCAGCAGAGATACCCTTCGGGACAGGGTTGAAAAACTGTTTTTT,CATSRDTLRDRVEKLFF
TRBV6-4,TRBD2,TRBJ2-3,few,TGTGCCAGCAGTGACGCAGCGGGAGGGGTAGATACGCAGTATTTT,CASSDAAGGVDTQYF
TRBV9,NA,TRBJ2-7,NA,TGTGCCAGCAGCGTAGAAGGGGATGGTCGATCCTACGAGCAGTACTTC,CASSVEGDGRSYEQYF
TRBV9,TRBD1,TRBJ2-1,NA,TGTGCCAGCAGCTCGACCGGGACAGGCTACAATGAGCAGTTCTTC,CASSSTGTGYNEQFF
TRBV5-4,TRBD1,TRBJ2-2,NA,TGTGCCAGCAGCGAAACCGGGACAGGGGGTCCCGGGGAGCTGTTTTTT,CASSETGTGGPGELFF
TRBV15,NA,TRBJ2-6,NA,TGTGCCACCAGCAGAGATAGTCCAGGGACTGGGGCCAACGTCCTGACTTTC,CATSRDSPGTGANVLTF
TRBV19,NA,TRBJ2-1,NA,TGTGCCAGTAGCCTCCAGGGGTTAAGAAGCTCCTACAATGAGCAGTTCTTC,CASSLQGLRSSYNEQFF
TRBV2,TRBD2,TRBJ2-2,NA,TGTGCCAGCAGTGAAGGACTAGCGGAACACTACACCGGGGAGCTGTTTTTT,CASSEGLAEHYTGELFF
TRBV10-3,TRBD2,TRBJ2-1,NA,TGTGCCATCAGTGGCGGGCTAGCGGGAGTCAATGAGCAGTTCTTC,CAISGGLAGVNEQFF
TRBV28,TRBD2,TRBJ2-1,NA,TGTGCCAGCAGCGAGGCGGGAGATGGATCCTACAATGAGCAGTTCTTC,CASSEAGDGSYNEQFF
TRBV28,NA,TRBJ1-5,NA,TGTGCCAGCAGTTTACCCAGGGATCAGCCCCAGCATTTT,CASSLPRDQPQHF
TRBV27,NA,TRBJ2-5,NA,TGTGCCAGCAGTTCAAGACAGGACCGAGACCAAGAGACCCAGTACTTC,CASSSRQDRDQETQYF
TRBV5-6,NA,TRBJ1-1,few,TGTGCCAGCAGCTTTCGGAACACTGAAGCTTTCTTT,CASSFRNTEAFF
TRBV6-4,NA,TRBJ2-5,NA,TGTGCCAGCAGTGACTCCGCAAGGCGGGATAATTGGTCCGGAGAGACCCAGTACTTC,CASSDSARRDNWSGETQYF
TRBV5-4,TRBD2,TRBJ2-1,few,TGTGCCAGCAGCTTGGGAGCGGGAGGAGTAATTTCAAGTCAGTTCTTC,CASSLGAGGVISSQFF